This T cell receptor (beta chain) was identified during a study of blood T cell repertoires in COVID-19. In the study overall: Samples representing acute and convalescent COVID-19 were sourced from the United States, Italy and Spain. Sample material is recorded as cDNA or gDNA derived from T cells, B-cell-depleted T cells, or PBMCs.

As originally analysed: Amplified reference gene primers provided the basis for estimating nucleated cell counts. Using immunoSEQ multiplex PCR, the repertoire was profiled, and TCRdb retains in-frame clones only, with some absent. Clone size and V and J calls were adopted from that table, with D and trimming inferred from the DNA. The sample includes about 210,000 clones, around 88% seen only once; the top ten take roughly 2.9%. Germline V gene sequence: CDR1 LNHDA, CDR2 SQIVND (reference sequence). This CDR3 comprises 14 residues. Unmatched junction bases numbered 8, after V lost 7 bases and J lost 2 bases.

This clonotype was obtained from a man aged 45-60 years with active or convalescent COVID-19. The sample was peripheral blood. This chain uses TRBV19 with TRBJ2-7, with TRBD2 identical over 7 bases. The CDR3 protein is CASKRTSSAYEQYF. The CDR3 DNA is TGTGCCAGTAAAAGGACTAGTTCCGCCTACGAGCAGTACTTC.